What follows are 21 T cell receptor beta chains derived from one specimen sequenced in a study of shared clonotypes between healthy human individuals. Method: immunoSEQ multiplex PCR; TCRdb's copy keeps in-frame clones and lacks some. The table includes roughly 2 million clones, almost 96% detected once. Sequenced: naive CD4+ T cells sorted from blood. Indicated subset: CD45RA+ positively selected. These receptors were obtained from a man between 18 and 29 years old in good health.

The chain links TRBV7-3 to TRBJ2-2; D gene uncertain. The CDR3 is 13 residues long. V was cut by 1 base and J by 6 bases, with 6 bases left in between. CDR1 is SGHTA, CDR2 FQGTGA, per germline. The CDR3 loop is CASSLKLAGELFF. In nucleotides, the CDR3 is TGTGCCAGCAGCTTAAAGTTAGCCGGGGAGCTGTTTTTT.

Concerning this clone itself: Other DNA sequences in this specimen translate into the identical CDR3. The gene calls are TRBV18 and TRBJ2-3, with a tentative D call TRBD1 (5 bases). Germline V gene data show CDR1 as KGHSH and CDR2 as LQKENI. Trimming removed 1 base from V and 0 bases from J, with 8 bases in between. The CDR3 extends over 15 amino acids. CDR3 sequence: CASSPRQSSTDTQYF. The CDR3 nucleotides are TGTGCCAGCTCACCACGACAGTCAAGCACAGATACGCAGTATTTT. The full variable domain, rest sourced from reference TRBV18 and TRBJ2-3, is NAGVMQNPRHLVRRRGQEARLRCSPMKGHSHVYWYRQLPEEGLKFMVYLQKENIIDESGMPKERFSAEFPKEGPSILRIQQVVRGDSAAYFCASSPRQSSTDTQYFGPGTRLTVL.

The V gene is TRBV9, the J gene TRBJ2-1; 15 positions match TRBD2. The CDR3 runs to 18 residues. Trimming removed 4 bases from V and 6 bases from J; junction bases left unmatched: 11. The V gene's germline CDR1 is SGDLS and CDR2 YYNGEE. The CDR3 sequence: CASSIRSWGLAGGNEQFF. The CDR3 DNA follows: TGTGCCAGCAGCATACGTTCATGGGGACTAGCGGGAGGCAATGAGCAGTTCTTC.

The rearrangement uses TRBV2 and TRBJ2-2; tentatively, D is TRBD1 (6 bases). This CDR3 contains 14 residues. Germline CDR1 reads SNHLY; CDR2 reads FYNNEI. V lost 5 bases to trimming and J lost 7 bases, with 14 bases between them. The CDR3 DNA is TGTGCCAGCAGTCGAGGGGGATTTGGCGGGGAGCTGTTTTTT. Translated: CASSRGGFGGELFF.

The J gene is TRBJ2-3, the V gene TRBV7-2, with 11 nucleotides matching TRBD2. Looked up from germline, CDR1 is SGHTA and CDR2 is FQGNSA. The CDR3 is 16 amino acids. The V segment lost 5 bases and the J segment 1 base; nucleotides outside the gene matches: 5. The CDR3 here is CASSLIAGGRTDTQYF. CDR3 in DNA: TGTGCCAGCAGCCTCATAGCGGGGGGGCGCACAGATACGCAGTATTTT.

This chain joins TRBV16 and TRBJ1-5; D not certain. V lost 2 bases and J lost 4, with 6 bases in between. This CDR3 contains 13 residues. CDR1 is KGHSY and CDR2 is FQNENV in the germline V gene. This CDR3 reads CASSQPGNQPQHF. For the CDR3, the DNA is TGTGCCAGCAGCCAACCGGGGAATCAGCCCCAGCATTTT. The whole variable domain, remainder taken from reference TRBV16 and TRBJ1-5, is GEEVAQTPKHLVRGEGQKAKLYCAPIKGHSYVFWYQQVLKNEFKFLISFQNENVFDETGMPKERFSAKCLPNSPCSLEIQATKLEDSAVYFCASSQPGNQPQHFGDGTRLSIL.

The V call is TRBV5-1, the J call TRBJ2-3; D could derive from TRBD1 or TRBD2 (5 bases each). The germline V and J ends were trimmed by 6 bases and 6 bases, with 17 bases remaining between them. This CDR3 region has 14 residues. CDR1 SGHRS and CDR2 YFSETQ come from the germline V gene. CDR3 nucleotides: TGCGCCAGCAATCCGGGGCTGCCGGGGGATACGCAGTATTTT. Amino acid sequence: CASNPGLPGDTQYF.

V usage is TRBV5-1 and J usage is TRBJ1-1; D not certain. The germline gives CDR1 SGHRS, CDR2 YFSETQ. The CDR3 extends over 13 amino acids. V was shortened by 4 bases and J by 4 bases, with 11 bases between the two germline ends. CDR3 region: CASSALVGTEAFF. As DNA, the CDR3 is TGCGCCAGCAGCGCGCTGGTCGGCACTGAAGCTTTCTTT.

The chain uses TRBV6-1 and TRBJ2-7; D is uncertain. V was trimmed by 6 bases and J by 7 bases, leaving 22 bases between them. CDR3 length equals 15 residues. Germline CDR1 is MNHNS and CDR2 is SASEGT. The CDR3 reads CASRPSNSVGWEQYF. CDR3 bases: TGTGCCAGCAGGCCAAGCAACAGCGTAGGATGGGAGCAGTACTTC.

The chain joins TRBV7-6 to TRBJ1-4, with 7 bases lining up with TRBD1. The CDR3 has 15 amino acids. Germline V gives CDR1 SGHVS, CDR2 FNYEAQ. The V segment lost 4 bases and the J segment 2 bases; nucleotides outside the gene matches: 4. DNA for the CDR3: TGTGCCAGCAGCTCAACAGGGGTGACTAATGAAAAACTGTTTTTT. It encodes CASSSTGVTNEKLFF.

This chain connects TRBV6-5 to TRBJ2-2; TRBD2 matches at 9 bases. Per germline, CDR1 MNHEY and CDR2 SVGAGI. Germline trimming cut 8 bases from V and 7 bases from J; bases unmatched to any gene: 8. The CDR3 is 14 amino acids. CDR3 protein: CASRRREGIGELFF. The DNA of the CDR3 is TGTGCCAGCCGGCGGCGGGAGGGCATCGGGGAGCTGTTTTTT.

This clone was observed a handful of times. The same CDR3 can be traced to other DNA sequences in this sample. The rearrangement uses TRBV14 and TRBJ2-5; no firm D call. Germline V gene sequence: CDR1 SGHDN, CDR2 FVKESK. V gave up 0 bases and J gave up 6 bases, with 5 bases separating them. This CDR3 has 12 residues. Written as DNA, the CDR3 is TGTGCCAGCAGCCAAGATCGCCAGACCCAGTACTTC. It translates to CASSQDRQTQYF.

The rearrangement uses TRBV5-4 and TRBJ2-2, with 9 bases lining up with TRBD2. CDR3 length equals 16 residues. Unmatched junction bases numbered 6, after V lost 0 bases and J lost 6 bases. Looked up from germline, CDR1 is SGHNT and CDR2 is YYREEE (reference sequence). CDR3 DNA: TGTGCCAGCAGCTTGGTGTTCACTAGCGGGTCCGGGGAGCTGTTTTTT. It codes for CASSLVFTSGSGELFF.

This clone was found once. The V and J genes are TRBV20-1 and TRBJ2-7; D gene unclear. Germline CDR1 DFQATT, CDR2 SNEGSKA (reference sequence). CDR3 size: 10 residues. V was cut by 5 bases and J by 6 bases, with 8 bases left in between. CDR3 coding DNA: TGCAGTGCTGTGGTTCCCGAGCAGTACTTC. Residues: CSAVVPEQYF.

V gene TRBV25-1 combines with J gene TRBJ1-1; TRBD1 might be the D (6 bases). Germline CDR1 is MGHDK and CDR2 is SYGVNS. The V end lost 2 bases, the J end lost 1 base, and 11 bases lay between the germline ends. This CDR3 spans 15 amino acids. In DNA form, the CDR3 reads TGTGCCAGCAGTGAAGGGGGGCGTCGGAACACTGAAGCTTTCTTT. This codes for CASSEGGRRNTEAFF.

V and J are TRBV27 and TRBJ1-1; TRBD1 is a possible D gene (5 bases). The ends were cut back, 5 bases at V and 5 bases at J, with 18 bases in the middle. Per the germline V gene, CDR1 is MNHEY and CDR2 is SMNVEV (reference sequence). This CDR3 comprises 15 residues. CDR3 amino acids: CASSPGTGMRTEAFF. Here the CDR3 DNA reads TGTGCCAGCAGTCCCGGGACCGGCATGCGGACTGAAGCTTTCTTT.

The V and J genes are TRBV25-1 and TRBJ1-3, with D possibly TRBD1 on 6 matching bases. The germline CDR1 and CDR2 sequences are MGHDK and SYGVNS. Trimming pared 5 bases from V and 6 bases from J, leaving 14 bases between. This CDR3 has 14 residues. This CDR3 is CASSKSGTINTIYF. In nucleotides, the CDR3 is TGTGCCAGCAGTAAATCCGGGACAATAAACACCATATATTTT.

This sequence joins TRBV7-2 and TRBJ2-7; 15 bases are shared with TRBD2. CDR3 length: 17 amino acids. With V trimmed by 1 base and J by 5 bases, 6 bases remained unmatched. Germline V gene data show CDR1 as SGHTA and CDR2 as FQGNSA. Written as DNA, the CDR3 is TGTGCCAGCAGCTTAGTAGGACTAGCGGGAGGGTTCCACGAGCAGTACTTC. Amino acid sequence: CASSLVGLAGGFHEQYF.

This clone occurred a few times. V usage is TRBV19 and J usage is TRBJ1-2, with no clear D. V was clipped by 7 bases and J by 10 bases, with 7 bases between them. CDR3 size: 9 residues. The germline CDR1 and CDR2 sequences are LNHDA and SQIVND (reference sequence). In nucleotides, the CDR3 is TGTGCCAGTACCGGGTTCTACACCTTC. Translation: CASTGFYTF. Full variable domain (missing parts from reference TRBV19 and TRBJ1-2): DGGITQSPKYLFRKEGQNVTLSCEQNLNHDAMYWYRQDPGQGLRLIYYSQIVNDFQKGDIAEGYSVSREKKESFPLTVTSAQKNPTAFYLCASTGFYTFGSGTRLTVV.

The chain carries TRBV5-4 and TRBJ1-6; TRBD1 matches 9 bases. The CDR3 covers 14 residues. CDR1 is SGHNT and CDR2 is YYREEE in the germline V gene (reference sequence). Trimming cost V 5 bases and J 10 bases; bases outside gene matches: 7. This CDR3 is CASRRTGDGSPLHF. The CDR3 DNA reads as TGTGCCAGCAGACGGACAGGGGATGGATCACCCCTCCACTTT.

This clone showed up just once. The rearrangement uses TRBV10-3 and TRBJ2-1; 12 bases fit TRBD2. V dropped 6 bases and J dropped 7; count of bases not matched to a gene: 7. The CDR3 runs 15 residues. Germline CDR1 ENHRY, CDR2 SYGVKD. CDR3 amino acids: CAISPLAGGKNEQFF. The DNA of the CDR3 is TGTGCCATCAGCCCCCTAGCGGGGGGGAAAAATGAGCAGTTCTTC.